This T cell receptor (beta chain) emerged from a study of response to subunit inactivated influenza vaccine. In this sample, this clonotype turned up a few times. The germline V gene encodes CDR1 ENHRY and CDR2 SYGVKD. The CDR3 has 14 residues. The V end was cut by 8 bases, the J end by 0 bases, with 10 bases between. TCRdb re-analysed the RT-PCR reads in MiXCR, keeping a single row per CDR3 protein. The sample yields 500,000 to 700,000 distinct CDR3 sequences, approximately 24% seen once. This sample also belongs to another study, concerning T cells expressing NK-cell markers. That study reports: The cDNA for TCR beta came from 5'RACE template switching with UMIs. In roughly six donors, dominant NKG2C+ clonotypes were roughly 1.0-8% of CD8+ T cells. In several donors, dominant clonotypes made up roughly 25-60.1% of CD3+CD56-NKG2C+ cells.

The sequence came from a man aged 50 to 59 who received an inactivated influenza vaccine. Material: CD4+ T cells sorted from PBMCs, obtained approximately 13 days after vaccination. V usage is TRBV10-3 and J usage is TRBJ2-2, with D possibly being TRBD2 (6 bases). The CDR3 bases are TGTGCCATCGTCGGGACTCCGAACACCGGGGAGCTGTTTTTT. Translation gives CAIVGTPNTGELFF.